Following are 32 T cell receptor beta chains from one sample sequenced in a study of blood T cell repertoires in COVID-19. Measured with immunoSEQ multiplex PCR; TCRdb has only the in-frame clones, and not every one. The data hold fewer than 250,000 clones, with 88% observed a single time. Sequenced sample: PBMCs or T cells enriched from blood (not recorded which). The receptors shown here come from a woman between 45 and 65 years old with acute COVID-19.

This chain joins TRBV7-9 and TRBJ2-3, with 7 nucleotides matching TRBD2. Germline-derived CDR1 and CDR2 are SEHNR and FQNEAQ (reference sequence). Trimming at V came to 2 bases and at J to 0 bases, leaving 8 bases not matched to a gene. This CDR3 comprises 17 residues. Here the CDR3 DNA reads TGTGCCAGCAGCTTAATCGGGAGGTCCCCCAGCACAGATACGCAGTATTTT. Its translation is CASSLIGRSPSTDTQYF.

The J gene is TRBJ2-3, the V gene TRBV5-1; TRBD2 agrees at 7 bases. J gave up 1 base and V 4 bases, and 18 bases lay outside the gene matches. The CDR3 is made up of 19 amino acids. Looked up from germline, CDR1 is SGHRS and CDR2 is YFSETQ. CDR3 coding DNA: TGCGCCAGCAGCCACCGGGGGGTAGCGGCCACATACCGCACAGATACGCAGTATTTT. Protein sequence: CASSHRGVAATYRTDTQYF.

This clone was seen a few times. The rearrangement links TRBV15 to TRBJ2-2; TRBD2 is a possible D gene (6 bases). Germline-derived CDR1 and CDR2 are LNHNV and YYDKDF (reference sequence). V was clipped by 1 base and J by 1 base, with 10 bases between them. The CDR3 has 16 amino acids. CDR3 region: CATSRARGLNTGELFF. The CDR3 coding sequence is TGTGCCACCAGCAGAGCCCGGGGGTTGAACACCGGGGAGCTGTTTTTT. Full variable domain (missing parts from reference TRBV15 and TRBJ2-2): DAMVIQNPRYQVTQFGKPVTLSCSQTLNHNVMYWYQQKSSQAPKLLFHYYDKDFNNEADTPDNFQSRRPNTSFCFLDIRSPGLGDTAMYLCATSRARGLNTGELFFGEGSRLTVL.

This clone was seen a single time. The junction departs from the called germline gene at one end, perhaps through a read error. The chain recombines TRBV30 with TRBJ2-1, with D perhaps matching TRBD2 (5 bases). Germline lookup yields CDR1 GTSNPN and CDR2 SVGIG (reference sequence). There are 15 residues in the CDR3. The CDR3 sequence: CAWSPRAASYNGQFF. In DNA form, the CDR3 reads TGTGCCTGGAGTCCCCGAGCGGCGTCCTACAATGGGCAGTTCTTC.

This rearrangement joins TRBV30 to TRBJ2-7; TRBD2 might be the D (5 bases). The CDR3 covers 12 residues. CDR1 and CDR2 (germline): GTSNPN, SVGIG (reference sequence). Trimming cost V 5 bases and J 6 bases, with 14 bases left between them. The CDR3 nucleotides are TGTGCCTGGGGCCGTCGGGAAGGCGAGCAGTACTTC. This gives the protein CAWGRREGEQYF.

With respect to this clone: Compared with germline, one end of the junction differs, possibly owing to a read error. J is TRBJ1-2 and V is TRBV28; 10 nucleotides agree with TRBD1. Per the germline V gene, CDR1 is MDHEN and CDR2 is SYDVKM. The CDR3 is 17 amino acids. For the CDR3, the DNA is TGTGCCGGCAGTTCCTCCGGGACAGGGGAAATCTCCTATGGCTACACCTTC. Amino acid sequence: CAGSSSGTGEISYGYTF.

Only one count was recorded for this clone. The genes are TRBV7-2 and TRBJ2-7; tentatively, D is TRBD1 (6 bases). V lost 4 bases and J 3 bases, leaving 10 bases between the germline ends. Per the germline V gene, CDR1 is SGHTA and CDR2 is FQGNSA. The CDR3 has 13 residues. The CDR3 region is CASSYLTGYEQYF. The CDR3 DNA sequence: TGTGCCAGCAGCTACCTGACAGGCTACGAGCAGTACTTC. The whole variable domain, remainder taken from reference TRBV7-2 and TRBJ2-7, is GAGVSQSPSNKVTEKGKDVELRCDPISGHTALYWYRQSLGQGLEFLIYFQGNSAPDKSGLPSDRFSAERTGGSVSTLTIQRTQQEDSAVYLCASSYLTGYEQYFGPGTRLTVT.

The chain is built from TRBV25-1 and TRBJ2-3; tentatively, D is TRBD2 (5 bases). Per the germline V gene, CDR1 is MGHDK and CDR2 is SYGVNS. V was clipped by 8 bases and J by 7 bases, with 10 bases between them. The CDR3 has 11 amino acids. In DNA, the CDR3 is TGTGCCAGCGGCCCCGGGAATACGCAGTATTTT. This sequence encodes CASGPGNTQYF.

This clone came up many times. J is TRBJ2-7 and V is TRBV6-5, with TRBD1 identical over 11 bases. The germline gives CDR1 MNHEY, CDR2 SVGAGI. This CDR3 comprises 14 residues. Trimming took 7 bases from V and 4 from J; bases not matched to a gene: 6. As DNA, the CDR3 is TGTGCCAGCAATAGGGACAGGGGGAGGTACGAGCAGTACTTC. Translated, it gives CASNRDRGRYEQYF.

The chain links TRBV2 to TRBJ1-3; D is undetermined. This CDR3 spans 15 amino acids. The V gene lost 5 bases and the J gene lost 1 base, with 12 bases spanning the gap. The germline V gene has CDR1 SNHLY and CDR2 FYNNEI. The CDR3 sequence is CASSQRRGSGNTIYF. Written as DNA, the CDR3 is TGTGCCAGCAGTCAACGTCGGGGATCTGGAAACACCATATATTTT.

This clone was recorded only once. The chain carries TRBV24-1 and TRBJ2-1; TRBD2 aligns across 12 bases. Germline V gene lookup returns CDR1 KGHDR and CDR2 SFDVKD. Losses at the gene ends were 3 bases for V and 8 bases for J; bases not matched to a gene: 7. The CDR3 contains 16 residues. This CDR3 reads CATSDRLAGGGDEQFF. The CDR3 DNA reads TGTGCCACCAGTGATAGGCTAGCGGGAGGGGGTGATGAGCAGTTCTTC.

The chain uses TRBV19 and TRBJ2-5, with TRBD2 matching over 10 bases. Per germline, CDR1 LNHDA and CDR2 SQIVND (reference sequence). With V trimmed by 4 bases and J by 5 bases, 10 bases remained unmatched. The CDR3 spans 16 residues. For the CDR3, the DNA is TGTGCCAGTAGTACGCTGCTAGCGGGAGAATATGAGACCCAGTACTTC. This sequence encodes CASSTLLAGEYETQYF.

The count of this clone is one. The V and J genes are TRBV28 and TRBJ1-5, with 8 bases fitting TRBD1. The length of the CDR3 is 15 residues. CDR1 is MDHEN, CDR2 SYDVKM, per germline. V gave up 5 bases and J gave up 6 bases; unmatched junction bases: 9. For the CDR3, the DNA is TGTGCCAGCAGTAGACAGGGGATGAAGTCTCAGCCCCAGCATTTT. This gives the protein CASSRQGMKSQPQHF.

The genes are TRBV12-3 or TRBV12-4 and TRBJ1-5, with D tentatively TRBD1 (6 bases). The CDR3 totals 13 residues. V was pared by 6 bases and J by 5 bases, with 11 bases between. The CDR3 sequence is CASRVRGDQPQHF. The CDR3 region has the DNA TGTGCCAGCAGAGTCAGGGGCGATCAGCCCCAGCATTTT.

This clone occurred once. The chain combines TRBV14 with TRBJ2-1, with no clear D. Deletions cut 3 bases from V and 3 bases from J, with 6 bases between. CDR3 length equals 13 residues. Germline V CDR1 and CDR2: SGHDN, FVKESK. CDR3 nucleotides: TGTGCCAGCAGCCACGGTCACTACAATGAGCAGTTCTTC. It specifies CASSHGHYNEQFF.

The chain recombines TRBV19 with TRBJ1-2; tentative D call: TRBD1 (5 bases). The CDR3 consists of 14 residues. Germline V gene sequence: CDR1 LNHDA, CDR2 SQIVND (reference sequence). The ends were cut back, 7 bases at V and 2 bases at J, with 14 bases in the middle. This CDR3 reads CASKTRTTNYGYTF. As DNA, the CDR3 is TGTGCCAGTAAGACCCGGACAACGAACTATGGCTACACCTTC.

The chain recombines TRBV7-2 with TRBJ2-3; TRBD2 matches 8 bases. This CDR3 spans 15 amino acids. Germline assignment: CDR1 SGHTA and CDR2 FQGNSA. With 5 bases clipped from V and 2 bases from J, the junction kept 6 bases outside the gene matches. CDR3 bases: TGTGCCAGCAGCAAGAGCGGGAGAAACACAGATACGCAGTATTTT. Residues: CASSKSGRNTDTQYF.

J is TRBJ1-6 and V is TRBV9; possible D gene TRBD1, 6 bases. Germline CDR1 and CDR2: SGDLS and YYNGEE. The CDR3 is 19 residues long. V was clipped by 0 bases and J by 2 bases, with 18 bases between them. CDR3 sequence: CASSVGGGRGSPYNSPLHF. The CDR3 bases are TGTGCCAGCAGCGTAGGAGGGGGTAGGGGGAGCCCCTATAATTCACCCCTCCACTTT.

This clone has a single count. This CDR3 is CASSQDRGAGGPWVDNEQFF. CDR3 coding DNA: TGCGCCAGCAGCCAAGATCGGGGAGCGGGAGGGCCTTGGGTTGACAATGAGCAGTTCTTC. This sequence joins TRBV4-1 and TRBJ2-1, with TRBD2 matching over 10 bases. The J segment lost 5 bases and the V segment lost 0 bases, leaving 16 bases of the junction unmatched. CDR1 MGHRA and CDR2 YSYEKL come from the germline V gene. The CDR3 totals 20 residues.

This chain uses TRBV19 with TRBJ2-7, with a weak D call TRBD2 (5 bases). The V end was cut by 0 bases, the J end by 0 bases, with 9 bases between. Germline V gene sequence: CDR1 LNHDA, CDR2 SQIVND (reference sequence). The CDR3 is made up of 15 amino acids. CDR3: CASSIDGGYSYEQYF. Here the CDR3 DNA reads TGTGCCAGTAGTATAGACGGCGGGTACTCCTACGAGCAGTACTTC.

J is TRBJ1-2 and V is TRBV27; unclear D gene. Germline V gene data show CDR1 as MNHEY and CDR2 as SMNVEV (reference sequence). Trimming pared 6 bases from V and 0 bases from J, leaving 17 bases between. This CDR3 comprises 16 residues. CDR3 in amino acids: CASSAHLQTTNYGYTF. CDR3 DNA: TGTGCCAGCAGCGCCCACCTCCAAACTACTAACTATGGCTACACCTTC.

The gene calls are TRBV28 and TRBJ2-7, with 12 bases identical to TRBD2. The CDR3 consists of 15 residues. J was trimmed by 9 bases and V by 6 bases; bases with no gene match: 12. Germline loops: CDR1 MDHEN, CDR2 SYDVKM. The DNA of the CDR3 is TGTGCCAGCAGGCTGGAGACTAGCGGGAGTTCGGTGCAGTACTTC. Protein: CASRLETSGSSVQYF.

The V call is TRBV4-1, the J call TRBJ1-5; the match to TRBD1 covers 8 bases. The CDR3 has 13 residues. Germline V lookup: CDR1 MGHRA, CDR2 YSYEKL. Germline trimming cut 3 bases from V and 5 bases from J; bases unmatched to any gene: 0. CDR3 bases: TGCGCCAGCAGCCAGGACAGGGATCAGCCCCAGCATTTT. It translates to CASSQDRDQPQHF.

J is TRBJ2-4 and V is TRBV27, with D hard to call. Trimming left V 5 bases short and J 6 bases short, with 11 bases between. The CDR3 consists of 13 residues. From germline, CDR1 is MNHEY and CDR2 SMNVEV (reference sequence). The CDR3 reads CASSLQSANIQYF. The CDR3, as DNA: TGTGCCAGCAGTCTACAGTCGGCAAACATTCAGTACTTC.

The V call is TRBV20-1, the J call TRBJ2-6; D unclear. V shed 3 bases and J shed 2 bases, with 8 bases lying between them. CDR3 length: 14 residues. Germline V gene sequence: CDR1 DFQATT, CDR2 SNEGSKA (reference sequence). The CDR3 sequence is CSASGLPGANVLTF. CDR3 sequence (DNA): TGCAGTGCTAGTGGGCTTCCTGGGGCCAACGTCCTGACTTTC.

A word on this clone: Other DNA sequences in this specimen translate into the identical CDR3. The gene calls are TRBV27 and TRBJ2-3; D may be TRBD2 (5 bases). Looked up from germline, CDR1 is MNHEY and CDR2 is SMNVEV (reference sequence). This CDR3 is 14 amino acids long. V was clipped by 3 bases and J by 0 bases, with 7 bases between them. The CDR3 DNA sequence: TGTGCCAGCAGTTTGGGCGGGAGCACAGATACGCAGTATTTT. Protein: CASSLGGSTDTQYF.

The rearrangement uses TRBV7-2 and TRBJ1-2, with D tentatively TRBD1 (6 bases). The CDR3 contains 14 residues. V gave up 5 bases and J gave up 5 bases, with 15 bases separating them. Germline V gene lookup returns CDR1 SGHTA and CDR2 FQGNSA. CDR3 DNA: TGTGCCAGCAGCCGCGACAGGAGCGCTTATGGCTACACCTTC. Amino acid sequence: CASSRDRSAYGYTF.

The rearrangement links TRBV7-3 to TRBJ2-1; 10 bases line up with TRBD2. The V gene's germline CDR1 is SGHTA and CDR2 FQGTGA. Trimming removed 6 bases from V and 9 bases from J; junction bases left unmatched: 11. The CDR3 is made up of 15 amino acids. CDR3 sequence: CASSSQPGLAFEQFF. The DNA for the CDR3 is TGTGCCAGCAGTTCTCAACCGGGACTAGCGTTTGAGCAGTTCTTC.

V usage is TRBV2 and J usage is TRBJ2-7; 10 bases fit TRBD1. The trim removed 6 bases at V and 4 bases at J, leaving 6 bases unmatched. Germline lookup yields CDR1 SNHLY and CDR2 FYNNEI. The CDR3 is 14 residues long. CDR3 sequence (DNA): TGTGCCAGCAGCGTAGACAGGGGGCCTTACGAGCAGTACTTC. The encoded protein is CASSVDRGPYEQYF. The variable domain in full, with the rest retrieved from reference TRBV2 and TRBJ2-7, is EPEVTQTPSHQVTQMGQEVILRCVPISNHLYFYWYRQILGQKVEFLVSFYNNEISEKSEIFDDQFSVERPDGSNFTLKIRSTKLEDSAMYFCASSVDRGPYEQYFGPGTRLTVT.

This clone came up a few times. The chain recombines TRBV6-5 with TRBJ1-2; maybe TRBD1 (6 bases). Germline assignment: CDR1 MNHEY and CDR2 SVGAGI. The CDR3 length is 13 residues. The V end was cut by 7 bases, the J end by 3 bases, with 12 bases between. CDR3 loop: CASKTDRHYGYTF. CDR3 nucleotides: TGTGCCAGCAAGACAGACAGGCACTATGGCTACACCTTC.

The chain uses TRBV19 and TRBJ2-6; 9 bases map to TRBD1. Germline values: CDR1 LNHDA, CDR2 SQIVND (reference sequence). The length of the CDR3 is 21 residues. V was pared by 5 bases and J by 3 bases, with 20 bases of the junction left unmatched. Written as DNA, the CDR3 is TGTGCCAGTAGTTCAAAGATCCACGGGGGACAGGGTAGAGGTGGGGCCAACGTCCTGACTTTC. Its protein is CASSSKIHGGQGRGGANVLTF.

The table lists this clone with a count of one. The chain employs TRBV29-1 and TRBJ2-7; 7 bases fit TRBD1. Germline V lookup: CDR1 SQVTM, CDR2 ANQGSEA. V was clipped by 7 bases and J by 0 bases; unmatched bases: 6. This CDR3 has 13 residues. The CDR3 DNA follows: TGCAGCGCGGAACAGGGGACCTCCTACGAGCAGTACTTC. Protein: CSAEQGTSYEQYF.